This T cell receptor (beta chain) was recorded in a study of blood T cell repertoires in COVID-19. Study information: Samples came from the United States, Italy and Spain, spanning acute and convalescent COVID-19.

This clone was recorded a few times. Per the authors' pipeline: How many nucleated cells were present was estimated from reference gene primer amplification. Sequencing was performed with immunoSEQ multiplex PCR; in TCRdb, only in-frame clones are kept and a portion is missing. V and J calls and clone size are as listed in that table; D and trimming were resolved from the DNA. The sample holds about 220,000 clones, approximately 83% seen once. The sequence derives from a woman aged 25 to 39 who had recovered from COVID-19. The sequencing input was peripheral blood.

The DNA for the CDR3 is TGTGCCAGCTCACCTTCGGCCGAGATTCGGGTTGGAAACACCATATATTTT. It encodes CASSPSAEIRVGNTIYF. The chain is built from TRBV18 and TRBJ1-3; no definite D call. CDR3 length equals 17 residues. Trimming pared 3 bases from V and 3 bases from J, leaving 18 bases between. The germline gives CDR1 KGHSH, CDR2 LQKENI.